A selection of T cell receptor beta chains follows, all from one sample in a study of cytomegalovirus exposure and HLA in healthy donors. Sequenced by immunoSEQ multiplex PCR; TCRdb stores in-frame clones only, minus some. Of under 250,000 clones detected, around 73% appear once; the ten largest clones hold less than 3.5%. Sequenced: PBMCs. The source of these receptors is a young woman in good health and CMV-seronegative. CDR3s include the opening cysteine and the closing phenylalanine or tryptophan. D genes are given only for firm matches. Rows give clone size only sometimes, using once, few, many, or a class for an expanded clone.

CASSLGGTATNEKLFF | TGCGCCAGCAGCTTAGGAGGGACTGCAACTAATGAAAAACTGTTTTTT | 16 | TRBJ1-4 | TRBV5-1 | . | few
CAWSGADWEQFF | TGTGCCTGGAGTGGCGCGGACTGGGAGCAGTTCTTC | 12 | TRBJ2-1 | TRBV30 | . | .
CASGPGLWNTEAFF | TGCGCCAGCGGGCCCGGATTGTGGAACACTGAAGCTTTCTTT | 14 | TRBJ1-1 | TRBV5-1 | . | .
CASSLMLAGYNEQFF | TGTGCCAGCAGTTTAATGCTAGCGGGTTACAATGAGCAGTTCTTC | 15 | TRBJ2-1 | TRBV27 | TRBD2 | .
CASSLDRDAGELFF | TGCGCCAGCAGCTTGGACAGGGACGCCGGGGAGCTGTTTTTT | 14 | TRBJ2-2 | TRBV5-1 | . | .
CASRREGYQPQHF | TGTGCCAGCAGGAGGGAGGGGTATCAGCCCCAGCATTTT | 13 | TRBJ1-5 | TRBV6-5 | . | .
CASSLLGSGVQETQYF | TGTGCCAGCAGTTTACTGGGGAGTGGGGTCCAAGAGACCCAGTACTTC | 16 | TRBJ2-5 | TRBV27 | . | once
CASSVEAGWINTEAFF | TGTGCCAGCAGCGTAGAGGCAGGGTGGATAAACACTGAAGCTTTCTTT | 16 | TRBJ1-1 | TRBV9 | . | .
CASSLAGATYGYTF | TGTGCCAGCAGCTTAGCAGGGGCTACCTATGGCTACACCTTC | 14 | TRBJ1-2 | TRBV7-2 | . | few
CASSLGATAHGYTF | TGTGCCAGCAGCTTAGGGGCGACAGCTCATGGCTACACCTTC | 14 | TRBJ1-2 | TRBV7-9 | . | .
CASSLTGGTYNEQFF | TGTGCCAGCAGTCTGACAGGGGGCACCTACAATGAGCAGTTCTTC | 15 | TRBJ2-1 | TRBV28 | TRBD1 | .